This is a list of T cell receptor beta chains from one sample in a study of blood T cell repertoires in COVID-19. Here immunoSEQ multiplex PCR was the method, and the copy in TCRdb shows in-frame clones only, minus some. The table has some 270,000 clones, roughly 89% seen once. The sequencing input was PBMCs or T cells enriched from blood (not recorded which). The receptors originated from a middle-aged woman who had recovered from COVID-19. Each CDR3 is given with its conserved first and last residue. Each record gives: J gene, D gene, V gene, clone size, CDR3 protein, CDR3 DNA. The D gene is left open where the match is weak. Size is omitted from some rows. Given values are once, few, many or a class for expanded clones.

TRBJ2-7 | TRBD2 | TRBV5-1 | - | CASSWRAGPSYEQYF | TGCGCCAGCAGCTGGAGAGCGGGACCCTCCTACGAGCAGTACTTC
TRBJ2-1 | TRBD2 | TRBV19 | - | CASSRLAGGRHNEQFF | TGTGCCAGTAGTAGGCTAGCGGGAGGCCGCCACAATGAGCAGTTCTTC
TRBJ1-5 | TRBD1 | TRBV19 | - | CASSMNRGRIVNQPQHF | TGTGCCAGTAGTATGAACAGGGGGCGTATTGTCAATCAGCCCCAGCATTTT
TRBJ2-6 | - | TRBV5-1 | - | CASSPPVGASGANVLTF | TGCGCCAGCAGCCCCCCCGTGGGGGCCTCTGGGGCCAACGTCCTGACTTTC
TRBJ2-1 | - | TRBV30 | - | CAWSAGRYYNEQFF | TGTGCCTGGAGTGCGGGGAGGTATTACAATGAGCAGTTCTTC
TRBJ2-7 | - | TRBV5-1 | - | CASSPGGAGTAFSYEQYF | TGCGCCAGCAGCCCGGGGGGGGCCGGGACAGCCTTTTCCTACGAGCAGTACTTC
TRBJ2-1 | TRBD2 | TRBV5-1 | - | CASRRETLDEQFF | TGCGCCAGCAGGCGGGAGACCCTCGATGAGCAGTTCTTC
TRBJ1-1 | - | TRBV7-3 | - | CASSAGGAEAFF | TGTGCCAGCAGCGCTGGGGGGGCTGAAGCTTTCTTT
TRBJ1-3 | TRBD1 | TRBV19 | - | CASSIIGQGRNTIYF | TGTGCCAGTAGTATTATCGGACAGGGGAGAAACACCATATATTTT
TRBJ2-1 | TRBD2 | TRBV5-6 | - | CASSDAGGPNEQFF | TGTGCCAGCAGCGACGCGGGGGGGCCGAATGAGCAGTTCTTC
TRBJ2-3 | TRBD2 | TRBV7-2 | - | CASSFTGLAGGRDTQYF | TGTGCCAGCAGCTTCACCGGACTAGCGGGAGGGAGGGATACGCAGTATTTT
TRBJ1-1 | - | TRBV9 | - | CASSVELRTEAFF | TGTGCCAGCAGCGTAGAGTTGCGGACAGAAGCTTTCTTT
TRBJ2-1 | TRBD1 | TRBV10-3 | few | CATLDRGHEQFF | TGTGCCACCCTGGACAGGGGACATGAGCAGTTCTTC
TRBJ2-7 | TRBD2 | TRBV6-5 | - | CASSSPSGISYEQYF | TGTGCCAGCAGTTCACCTAGCGGCATCTCCTACGAGCAGTACTTC
TRBJ1-2 | - | TRBV6-5 | - | CASRRTGNNYGYTF | TGTGCCAGCAGACGAACAGGGAACAACTATGGCTACACCTTC
TRBJ2-5 | TRBD2 | TRBV27 | - | CASSFGGSGETQYF | TGTGCCAGCAGTTTTGGCGGGAGTGGGGAGACCCAGTACTTC
TRBJ1-1 | - | TRBV5-1 | - | CASSLRALMNTEAFF | TGCGCCAGCAGCCTTCGTGCGCTTATGAACACTGAAGCTTTCTTT
TRBJ1-1 | - | TRBV9 | once | CASSVLGGTEAFF | TGTGCCAGCAGCGTTTTGGGAGGCACTGAAGCTTTCTTT
TRBJ2-3 | - | TRBV29-1 | - | CSLLETVTQYF | TGCAGCCTTCTGGAGACGGTTACGCAGTATTTT
TRBJ1-2 | - | TRBV11-1 | - | CASSAGPYGYTF | TGTGCCAGCAGCGCGGGACCATACGGCTACACCTTC
TRBJ1-5 | TRBD1 | TRBV3-1/TRBV3-2 | - | CASSQGGQGYNQPQHF | TGTGCCAGCAGCCAAGGTGGACAGGGCTACAATCAGCCCCAGCATTTT
TRBJ2-2 | TRBD2 | TRBV5-1 | - | CASSLTSGRTNTGELFF | TGCGCCAGCAGCTTGACTAGCGGGAGGACGAACACCGGGGAGCTGTTTTTT
TRBJ1-2 | TRBD1 | TRBV30 | - | CASRGGGLRGYTF | TGTGCCTCCCGAGGAGGGGGCCTTCGGGGCTACACCTTC
TRBJ2-7 | TRBD1 | TRBV30 | - | CAWKNPIGTGTAYEQYF | TGTGCCTGGAAAAACCCGATCGGGACAGGGACAGCCTACGAGCAGTACTTC
TRBJ1-5 | - | TRBV12-3/TRBV12-4 | - | CASSAGPRQPQHF | TGTGCCAGCAGTGCCGGTCCGCGGCAGCCCCAGCATTTT
TRBJ1-2 | - | TRBV12-3/TRBV12-4 | - | CASSRGYNYGYTF | TGTGCCAGCAGTAGGGGGTACAACTATGGCTACACCTTC
TRBJ1-2 | - | TRBV5-1 | - | CASSLSLEGRGYTF | TGCGCCAGCAGCTTGAGTTTAGAGGGAAGGGGCTACACCTTC
TRBJ1-5 | - | TRBV15 | - | CATSRRRDQPQHF | TGTGCCACCAGCAGGCGGAGGGATCAGCCCCAGCATTTT
TRBJ1-2 | TRBD1 | TRBV5-1 | - | CASRDITGTGGGYTF | TGCGCCAGCAGAGATATTACCGGGACAGGGGGTGGCTACACCTTC
TRBJ1-2 | - | TRBV6-5 | - | CASSPDRNYGYTF | TGTGCCAGCAGTCCCGACAGAAACTATGGCTACACCTTC
TRBJ1-5 | TRBD1 | TRBV5-1 | - | CASSLGTGTRTNQPQHF | TGCGCCAGCAGCTTGGGGACAGGGACGAGAACCAATCAGCCCCAGCATTTT
TRBJ2-1 | TRBD1 | TRBV18 | - | CASSSGTGGQNEQFF | TGTGCCAGCTCTTCCGGGACAGGGGGCCAAAATGAGCAGTTCTTC
TRBJ2-2 | - | TRBV5-1 | - | CASSRGQQNTGELFF | TGCGCCAGCAGCCGTGGACAGCAGAACACCGGGGAGCTGTTTTTT
TRBJ1-2 | TRBD1 | TRBV2 | - | CASSLQGEGGYTF | TGTGCCAGCAGCCTCCAGGGGGAAGGTGGCTACACCTTC
TRBJ1-2 | TRBD1 | TRBV6-5 | - | CASARDSNGYTF | TGTGCCAGCGCCCGGGACAGCAATGGCTACACCTTC
TRBJ2-1 | - | TRBV9 | - | CASSPRPSAAFYNEQFF | TGTGCCAGCAGCCCCCGCCCCTCAGCGGCTTTCTACAATGAGCAGTTCTTC
TRBJ1-2 | TRBD1 | TRBV25-1 | - | CASSEVRDRSNYGYTF | TGTGCCAGCAGTGAAGTTCGGGACAGGAGCAACTATGGCTACACCTTC
TRBJ2-6 | - | TRBV30 | - | CASRTGSGANVLTF | TGTGCCTCTCGTACAGGATCTGGGGCCAACGTCCTGACTTTC
TRBJ1-1 | TRBD1 | TRBV29-1 | - | CSVMGQGDTEAFF | TGCAGCGTTATGGGACAGGGGGACACTGAAGCTTTCTTT
TRBJ2-5 | - | TRBV5-1 | - | CASSYGLIQETQYF | TGCGCCAGCAGCTATGGACTGATCCAAGAGACCCAGTACTTC
TRBJ1-3 | - | TRBV6-1 | - | CASSAREGRSGNTIYF | TGTGCCAGCAGTGCCCGGGAGGGGAGGTCTGGAAACACCATATATTTT
TRBJ1-2 | - | TRBV3-1/TRBV3-2 | - | CASSQRGGSGYTF | TGTGCCAGCAGCCAAAGGGGGGGTTCTGGCTACACCTTC
TRBJ2-3 | TRBD1 | TRBV2 | - | CASNRQGTGTDTQYF | TGTGCCAGCAATCGACAGGGAACTGGCACAGATACGCAGTATTTT
TRBJ1-2 | - | TRBV5-1 | - | CAGRDYGYTF | TGCGCCGGTCGGGACTATGGCTACACCTTC
TRBJ1-3 | TRBD1 | TRBV5-1 | few | CASSLTTGSKHWNTIYF | TGCGCCAGCAGCCTAACGACAGGGTCTAAACATTGGAACACCATATATTTT
TRBJ1-2 | - | TRBV30 | - | CAWSPGANYGYTF | TGTGCCTGGAGTCCAGGGGCCAACTATGGCTACACCTTC
TRBJ2-7 | - | TRBV15 | - | CATSRDQGGSEQYF | TGTGCCACCAGCAGAGATCAAGGGGGTAGCGAGCAGTACTTC
TRBJ2-1 | - | TRBV4-1 | - | CASSQPGQRVPNEQFF | TGCGCCAGCAGCCAACCGGGACAAAGAGTTCCCAATGAGCAGTTCTTC
TRBJ2-1 | TRBD2 | TRBV7-2 | - | CASSLAGTSGSLEQFF | TGTGCCAGCAGCTTAGCCGGGACTAGCGGGAGTTTAGAGCAGTTCTTC
TRBJ1-1 | TRBD1 | TRBV7-9 | - | CASSLRQGANTEAFF | TGTGCCAGCAGCCTCAGACAGGGGGCGAACACTGAAGCTTTCTTT
TRBJ2-6 | - | TRBV5-5 | once | CASSLSHSGANVLTF | TGTGCCAGCAGCTTATCCCACTCTGGGGCCAACGTCCTGACTTTC